These 18 T cell receptor beta chains were sequenced from one sample in a study of glioma-infiltrating T cells. TCR alpha and beta CDR3 regions were amplified from RNA using iRepertoire nested multiplex PCR. From the multiplex PCR reads, TCRdb called clonotypes with MiXCR, one entry per CDR3 protein. The data contain approximately 93,000 distinct CDR3 sequences, around 40% of them seen just once; the ten biggest clones take up roughly two fifths. Specimen: glioma tissue, nonneoplastic brain tissue, or PBMCs (not recorded which). These receptors originate from a human donor with low-grade glioma or glioblastoma, undergoing nonglioma brain surgery, or in good health (not recorded which).

This clonotype was seen at least ten times. V gene TRBV20-1 combines with J gene TRBJ1-2; unclear D gene. The CDR3 is made up of 11 amino acids. Germline CDR1 reads DFQATT; CDR2 reads SNEGSKA (reference sequence). The ends were cut back, 2 bases at V and 4 bases at J, with 5 bases in the middle. CDR3 nucleotide sequence: TGCAGTGCTAGACACAGCTATGGCTACACCTTC. This translates into CSARHSYGYTF.

This clonotype was detected ten times or more. The chain is built from TRBV7-3 and TRBJ2-5; D not resolved. The CDR3 is made up of 14 amino acids. Trimming pared 2 bases from V and 2 bases from J, leaving 9 bases between. Per germline, CDR1 SGHTA and CDR2 FQGTGA. The CDR3 bases are TGTGCCAGCAGCTTAGGGAACAGACAAGAGACCCAGTACTTC. Protein: CASSLGNRQETQYF.

V gene TRBV5-5 combines with J gene TRBJ2-5; unclear D gene. This CDR3 is built from 13 residues. Trimming left V 0 bases short and J 1 base short, with 4 bases between. CDR1 and CDR2 (germline): SGHKS, YYEKEE (reference sequence). CDR3 bases: TGTGCCAGCAGCTTGGCAGCCCAAGAGACCCAGTACTTC. This codes for CASSLAAQETQYF.

About this clonotype: A clone one base away is much larger, so this may be a read error. V is TRBV18 and J is TRBJ1-1; D is undetermined. The CDR3 sequence is 14 residues long. The V gene's germline CDR1 is KGHSH and CDR2 LQKENI. CDR3 nucleotides: TGTGCCATCTCACCACCGATCTCGGCCACTGAAGCTTTCTTT. Translated: CAISPPISATEAFF.

Comment on this clonotype: This sequence may be a read error, since a much larger clone differs from it by one base. The chain has TRBV19 and TRBJ2-1; a possible D gene is TRBD1 (6 bases). Germline loops: CDR1 LNHDA, CDR2 SQIVND (reference sequence). The germline V and J ends were trimmed by 5 bases and 4 bases, with 15 bases remaining between them. This CDR3 region has 15 residues. The CDR3 sequence is CASSVGTWAYNEQFF. The CDR3, as DNA: TGTGCCAGTAGTGTCGGGACATGGGCTTACAATGAGCAGTTCTTC.

This clonotype was seen ten or more times. The V gene is TRBV29-1, the J gene TRBJ2-1; D is ambiguous. With 0 bases removed from V and 0 bases from J, the gap between germline ends came to 15 bases. In germline, CDR1 is SQVTM, CDR2 ANQGSEA. CDR3 length: 17 amino acids. The CDR3 protein is CSVEDNYRQSSYNEQFF. Written as DNA, the CDR3 is TGCAGCGTTGAAGATAATTATCGGCAGAGCTCCTACAATGAGCAGTTCTTC.

This clonotype has at least ten counts. This chain uses TRBV19 with TRBJ2-7; D ambiguous. The germline V gene encodes CDR1 LNHDA and CDR2 SQIVND (reference sequence). The CDR3 has 13 residues. V was shortened by 3 bases and J by 2 bases, with 8 bases between the two germline ends. The CDR3 here is CASSINGPYEQYF. The CDR3 DNA reads as TGTGCCAGTAGTATTAACGGACCCTACGAGCAGTACTTC.

This clonotype was seen ten or more times. This chain links TRBV27 with TRBJ2-7; possibly TRBD2 for D (5 bases). Trimming pared 3 bases from V and 5 bases from J, leaving 14 bases between. Looked up from germline, CDR1 is MNHEY and CDR2 is SMNVEV (reference sequence). The CDR3 loop spans 14 amino acids. For the CDR3, the DNA is TGTGCCAGCAGTTTTGCCGGGATCGTGAACGAGCAGTACTTC. Translation: CASSFAGIVNEQYF.

This clonotype has at least ten counts. The V and J genes are TRBV20-1 and TRBJ2-7, with 14 bases lining up with TRBD2. The CDR3 is made up of 16 amino acids. V lost 0 bases to trimming and J lost 6 bases; unmatched junction nucleotides: 7. CDR1 DFQATT and CDR2 SNEGSKA come from the germline V gene (reference sequence). The CDR3 coding sequence is TGCAGTGCTAGAGATATACTAGGGACTAGCGGGGGCGAGCAGTACTTC. It is translated as CSARDILGTSGGEQYF.

This clonotype was recorded at least ten times. The chain links TRBV28 to TRBJ2-3, with a tentative D call TRBD2 (5 bases). This CDR3 has 16 residues. Trimming stripped 6 bases from V and 0 bases from J, with 16 bases between. Germline V gives CDR1 MDHEN, CDR2 SYDVKM. DNA of the CDR3: TGTGCCAGCAGGCGCCGCGCGGGCGCTAGCACAGATACGCAGTATTTT. Protein: CASRRRAGASTDTQYF.

As to this clonotype: The junction and the germline gene differ at one end; a read error may be behind it. V and J are TRBV20-1 and TRBJ2-1, with D perhaps TRBD2 (5 bases). The CDR3 is 12 amino acids. CDR1 and CDR2 from the germline V gene are DFQATT and SNEGSKA (reference sequence). CDR3: CSATSPPPERFF. The CDR3 coding sequence is TGCAGTGCTACTAGCCCGCCCCCTGAGCGGTTCTTC.

This clonotype has at least ten counts. V is TRBV4-3 and J is TRBJ2-1; 8 nucleotides align to TRBD1. The CDR3 length is 15 residues. The germline CDR1 and CDR2 sequences are LGHNA and YSLEER. V was clipped by 4 bases and J by 2 bases; unmatched bases: 4. In DNA, the CDR3 is TGCGCCAGCAGCCGTCTCAGGGGGCCCTACAATGAGCAGTTCTTC. This sequence encodes CASSRLRGPYNEQFF.

This clonotype was detected ten times or more. This chain connects TRBV7-3 to TRBJ2-3; TRBD2 agrees at 9 bases. The CDR3 is 14 amino acids. Germline V CDR1 and CDR2: SGHTA, FQGTGA. V gave up 4 bases and J gave up 8 bases; unmatched junction bases: 7. CDR3 coding DNA: TGTGCCAGCAGCTCAATTGGAGCGGGAGGTACGCAGTATTTT. It is translated as CASSSIGAGGTQYF. The full variable domain, in which reference TRBV7-3 and TRBJ2-3 provide the parts outside the CDR3, is GAGVSQTPSNKVTEKGKYVELRCDPISGHTALYWYRQSLGQGPEFLIYFQGTGAADDSGLPNDRFFAVRPEGSVSTLKIQRTERGDSAVYLCASSSIGAGGTQYFGPGTRLTVL.

Of note for this clonotype: As the CDR3 is not closed by the conserved phenylalanine or tryptophan, this likely results from a read error. The V and J genes are TRBV3-1 and TRBJ1-2; maybe TRBD1 (5 bases). The CDR3 runs to 15 residues. CDR1 is LGHDT and CDR2 is YNNKEL in the germline V gene (reference sequence). CDR3 DNA sequence: TGTGCAAGCAGTCACGTGGGGGAACTTAACTATGGCTACACCCTC. It translates to CASSHVGELNYGYTL.

This clonotype appeared many times. The chain has TRBV7-9 and TRBJ2-7; perhaps D is TRBD1 or TRBD2 (5 bases each). In germline, CDR1 is SEHNR, CDR2 FQNEAQ (reference sequence). Deletions cut 5 bases from V and 4 bases from J, with 12 bases between. This CDR3 has 13 amino acids. This CDR3 reads CASSPRDGYEQYF. The CDR3 DNA is TGTGCCAGCAGCCCCCGGGACGGGTACGAGCAGTACTTC.

This clonotype showed up many times. The V call is TRBV6-2 or TRBV6-3, the J call TRBJ1-2, with 7 bases that match TRBD1. Germline-derived CDR1 and CDR2 are MNHEY and SVGEGT. Unmatched junction bases numbered 3, after V lost 5 bases and J lost 6 bases. The CDR3 extends over 12 amino acids. CDR3 nucleotides: TGTGCCAGCAGTGGACAGGCCCATGGCTACACCTTC. Its translation: CASSGQAHGYTF.

This clonotype was seen only once. This chain uses TRBV27 with TRBJ2-3; D is undetermined. V shed 7 bases and J shed 2 bases, with 16 bases lying between them. The germline CDR1 and CDR2 sequences are MNHEY and SMNVEV (reference sequence). The CDR3 is 15 residues long. In DNA, the CDR3 is TGTGCCAGCATATGCGAGGCAGCCCCCACAGATACGCAGTATTTT. The encoded protein is CASICEAAPTDTQYF.

Of note for this clonotype: A much larger clone differs by one base, so this may be a read error. The gene calls are TRBV18 and TRBJ2-5; TRBD1 is a possible D gene (5 bases). This CDR3 has 15 residues. Germline V gene sequence: CDR1 KGHSH, CDR2 LQKENI. CDR3 residues: CTSSPGSGPQETQYF. The CDR3 DNA reads TGTACCAGCTCACCAGGGTCAGGACCGCAAGAGACCCAGTACTTC.